The next 9 T cell receptor beta chains were all read from a single sample in a study of PD-L1 blockade in urothelial cancer. Here immunoSEQ multiplex PCR was the method, and the copy in TCRdb shows in-frame clones only, minus some. The sample has around 40,000 clones; 80% to 90% are singletons. Here the sequenced sample was PBMCs, taken around atezolizumab (anti-PD-L1) treatment. Receptors originate from a man aged 55 to 69 with urothelial cancer.

This sequence joins TRBV5-1 and TRBJ1-5; 8 bases map to TRBD1. From germline, CDR1 is SGHRS and CDR2 YFSETQ. This CDR3 contains 14 residues. The trim removed 4 bases at V and 7 bases at J, leaving 7 bases unmatched. CDR3 residues: CASSPQGAGQPQHF. The CDR3 DNA is TGCGCCAGCAGCCCTCAGGGGGCCGGGCAGCCCCAGCATTTT.

The V and J genes are TRBV2 and TRBJ2-3; TRBD2 aligns across 8 bases. This CDR3 region has 14 residues. The trim removed 3 bases at V and 3 bases at J, leaving 2 bases unmatched. In germline, CDR1 is SNHLY, CDR2 FYNNEI. The CDR3 region is CASSERGVTDTQYF. The CDR3 DNA reads TGTGCCAGCAGTGAGCGGGGGGTGACAGATACGCAGTATTTT.

This chain joins TRBV5-1 and TRBJ1-2, with a possible D match to TRBD1 (5 bases). CDR1 and CDR2 from the germline V gene are SGHRS and YFSETQ. The V end lost 1 base, the J end lost 12 bases, and 19 bases lay between the germline ends. The CDR3 extends over 14 amino acids. As DNA, the CDR3 is TGCGCCAGCAGCTTGACGCTCGGCGACAGATTAAACACCTTC. Translated, it gives CASSLTLGDRLNTF.

V gene TRBV6-5 combines with J gene TRBJ2-2, with D possibly TRBD2 on 7 matching bases. This CDR3 comprises 16 residues. Germline CDR1 reads MNHEY; CDR2 reads SVGAGI. The germline V and J ends were trimmed by 1 base and 3 bases, with 12 bases remaining between them. CDR3 protein: CASSYYAGADTGELFF. The CDR3 DNA follows: TGTGCCAGCAGTTACTACGCGGGGGCAGACACCGGGGAGCTGTTTTTT.

This rearrangement joins TRBV5-4 to TRBJ2-7, with 8 nucleotides matching TRBD2. This CDR3 is 16 amino acids long. Germline V gene sequence: CDR1 SGHNT, CDR2 YYREEE (reference sequence). V gave up 0 bases and J gave up 3 bases; unmatched junction bases: 8. The CDR3 nucleotides are TGTGCCAGCAGCTTGGCGGGAGGGGCGAAGAGCTACGAGCAGTACTTC. It codes for CASSLAGGAKSYEQYF.

This clone came up a few times. This chain links TRBV6-6 with TRBJ1-2, with D uncertain. The CDR3 covers 14 residues. Germline V gene sequence: CDR1 MNHNY, CDR2 SVGAGI (reference sequence). The germline V and J ends were trimmed by 6 bases and 2 bases, with 13 bases remaining between them. CDR3 loop: CASSPGPMNYGYTF. The DNA of the CDR3 is TGTGCCAGCAGCCCAGGCCCGATGAACTATGGCTACACCTTC.

This clone has only one observation. The rearrangement links TRBV7-9 to TRBJ2-3; possible D gene TRBD2, 6 bases. CDR3 length: 15 residues. The V end was cut by 1 base, the J end by 3 bases, with 11 bases between. Germline V gene sequence: CDR1 SEHNR, CDR2 FQNEAQ (reference sequence). The CDR3 sequence: CASSLVGGRTDTQYF. DNA of the CDR3: TGTGCCAGCAGCTTAGTCGGGGGTCGGACAGATACGCAGTATTTT.

V and J are TRBV27 and TRBJ2-7, with 8 bases lining up with TRBD2. Looked up from germline, CDR1 is MNHEY and CDR2 is SMNVEV (reference sequence). V was clipped by 1 base and J by 4 bases; unmatched bases: 3. The CDR3 consists of 14 residues. CDR3 sequence (DNA): TGTGCCAGCAGTTTATATAGCGGGGATTACGAGCAGTACTTC. It yields the protein CASSLYSGDYEQYF.

The chain has TRBV18 and TRBJ2-7; D is undetermined. Per the germline V gene, CDR1 is KGHSH and CDR2 is LQKENI. The germline V and J ends were trimmed by 3 bases and 3 bases, with 6 bases remaining between them. The CDR3 covers 12 residues. The DNA for the CDR3 is TGTGCCAGCTCACCGAACAGCTACGAGCAGTACTTC. Translated, it gives CASSPNSYEQYF.